The clone carrying this TCR beta chain was recorded once. The CDR3 covers 14 residues. Germline V gene lookup returns CDR1 SEHNR and CDR2 FQNEAQ (reference sequence). The V segment lost 5 bases and the J segment 11 bases; nucleotides outside the gene matches: 11. This entry belongs to a study of blood T cell repertoires in COVID-19. Some clones are missing from TCRdb's copy, which holds only in-frame ones; the method was immunoSEQ multiplex PCR. In the table there are under 250,000 clones, roughly 86% of which are singletons. Sequences were obtained from peripheral blood. This sequence originates from a woman aged 60-75 years who had recovered from COVID-19. V usage is TRBV7-9 and J usage is TRBJ2-3; 9 nucleotides line up with TRBD1. The CDR3 is CASSPGQGGYVQYF. In DNA, the CDR3 is TGTGCCAGCAGCCCGGGACAGGGAGGCTACGTGCAGTATTTT.